Listed below are T cell receptor beta chains from one sample, sequenced in a study of T-cell memory formation after mild COVID-19. One entry per CDR3 protein results from TCRdb running MiXCR on the 5' RACE reads. The sample lists hundreds of thousands of distinct CDR3 sequences; roughly 18% were seen once. The sequencing input was PBMCs or a T cell subset sorted from them (not recorded which). These receptors came from an adult woman who had mild COVID-19 (a few samples of this study predate the infection). Cell type and time point are not known. Both conserved end residues are part of each CDR3. D genes are given only for firm matches. Rows may omit the clone size; those that give it use once, few, many or a size class.

D gene | J gene | clone size | V gene | CDR3 protein | CDR3 DNA
TRBD1 | TRBJ1-5 | many | TRBV25-1 | CASRGQGDQPQHF | TGTGCCAGCAGGGGACAGGGTGATCAGCCCCAGCATTTT
NA | TRBJ2-5 | few | TRBV14 | CASRLRVRETQYF | TGTGCCAGCAGACTTAGGGTGCGGGAGACCCAGTACTTC
TRBD2 | TRBJ2-2 | NA | TRBV15 | CATNTKWGGGPGELFF | TGTGCCACCAACACAAAATGGGGCGGGGGTCCCGGGGAGCTGTTTTTT
NA | TRBJ2-7 | few | TRBV10-3 | CAISGTGDPENF | TGTGCCATCAGCGGGACGGGGGACCCTGAGAACTTC
TRBD2 | TRBJ2-5 | NA | TRBV23-1 | CASSQSSGNRRQETQYF | TGCGCCAGCAGTCAATCGAGCGGGAACAGGCGTCAAGAGACCCAGTACTTC
NA | TRBJ2-1 | NA | TRBV3-1 | CASSQVGEEVTYNEQFF | TGTGCCAGCAGCCAAGTCGGAGAGGAGGTCACCTACAATGAGCAGTTCTTC
NA | TRBJ2-5 | few | TRBV7-8 | CASSLVVAGSPETQYF | TGTGCCAGCAGCTTAGTGGTAGCAGGATCCCCAGAGACCCAGTACTTC
NA | TRBJ1-1 | NA | TRBV19 | CASSIGSRGGEAFF | TGTGCCAGTAGTATCGGTTCTAGGGGGGGAGAAGCTTTCTTT
TRBD2 | TRBJ2-3 | NA | TRBV7-8 | CASSSTSGGARVADTQYF | TGTGCCAGCAGCTCCACTAGCGGGGGGGCCCGAGTTGCAGATACGCAGTATTTT
NA | TRBJ2-3 | NA | TRBV7-3 | CASAQTSTDTQYF | TGTGCCAGCGCCCAGACTAGCACAGATACGCAGTATTTT
NA | TRBJ2-7 | NA | TRBV14 | CASSQVDSYEQYF | TGTGCCAGCAGCCAGGTAGATTCCTACGAGCAGTACTTC
NA | TRBJ2-6 | NA | TRBV6-4 | CASSDLSGANVLTF | TGTGCCAGCAGTGACCTCTCTGGGGCCAACGTCCTGACTTTC
TRBD1 | TRBJ2-1 | NA | TRBV29-1 | CSVDGNRGRVNEQFF | TGCAGCGTTGATGGGAACAGGGGGCGGGTGAATGAGCAGTTCTTC
NA | TRBJ1-2 | few | TRBV12-3/TRBV12-4 | CASSEQGSNYGYTF | TGTGCCAGCAGTGAACAGGGTTCTAACTATGGCTACACCTTC
TRBD2 | TRBJ2-3 | few | TRBV10-3 | CAISERGTSGTDTQYF | TGTGCCATCAGTGAGAGGGGGACTAGCGGCACAGATACGCAGTATTTT
NA | TRBJ2-5 | few | TRBV12-3/TRBV12-4 | CASSPGQETQYF | TGTGCCAGCAGCCCAGGTCAAGAGACCCAGTACTTC
TRBD1 | TRBJ2-2 | few | TRBV20-1 | CSALTGGRGTGELFF | TGCAGTGCTCTAACAGGGGGCCGTGGGACCGGGGAGCTGTTTTTT
NA | TRBJ1-2 | few | TRBV11-3 | CASSLAVGSYGYTF | TGTGCCAGCAGCTTAGCGGTGGGGTCCTATGGCTACACCTTC
NA | TRBJ2-3 | NA | TRBV5-1 | CASSLAQIQGGTDTQYF | TGCGCCAGCAGCTTGGCCCAGATACAGGGTGGTACAGATACGCAGTATTTT
TRBD2 | TRBJ2-7 | few | TRBV7-2 | CASSSGLASAYEQYF | TGTGCCAGCAGCTCCGGACTAGCGTCTGCTTACGAGCAGTACTTC
TRBD2 | TRBJ2-3 | NA | TRBV5-1 | CASSLDSGGLSSTDTQYF | TGCGCCAGCAGCTTGGATAGCGGGGGGCTCTCTAGCACAGATACGCAGTATTTT
TRBD2 | TRBJ2-1 | NA | TRBV29-1 | CSVGLAGGWEQFF | TGCAGCGTTGGGCTAGCGGGGGGCTGGGAGCAGTTCTTC
NA | TRBJ2-5 | NA | TRBV7-7 | CASSSGRRETQYF | TGTGCCAGCAGCTCGGGGCGCCGTGAGACCCAGTACTTC
NA | TRBJ2-5 | NA | TRBV25-1 | CASSRYRQETQYF | TGTGCCAGCAGTAGGTACAGGCAAGAGACCCAGTACTTC
TRBD2 | TRBJ2-3 | few | TRBV12-3/TRBV12-4 | CASSLALLAGYTDTQYF | TGTGCCAGCAGTTTAGCGCTTCTAGCGGGATACACAGATACGCAGTATTTT
TRBD1 | TRBJ2-2 | NA | TRBV20-1 | CSASGTGGYGELFF | TGCAGTGCTTCCGGGACAGGGGGTTATGGGGAGCTGTTTTTT
TRBD2 | TRBJ2-7 | few | TRBV5-1 | CASSKASGRSSYEQYF | TGCGCCAGCAGCAAGGCCAGCGGGAGGTCCTCCTACGAGCAGTACTTC
NA | TRBJ1-1 | NA | TRBV18 | CASSPPLPENTEAFF | TGTGCCAGCTCACCACCGTTGCCCGAGAACACTGAAGCTTTCTTT
NA | TRBJ2-4 | few | TRBV12-3/TRBV12-4 | CASSLSAKNILYF | TGTGCCAGCAGTTTGAGCGCCAAAAACATTCTGTACTTC
NA | TRBJ1-1 | NA | TRBV18 | CASSPMENTEAFF | TGTGCCAGCTCACCAATGGAGAACACTGAAGCTTTCTTT
TRBD2 | TRBJ2-3 | NA | TRBV11-2 | CASSPSASGRAVDTQYF | TGTGCCAGCAGCCCATCAGCTAGCGGGAGGGCCGTAGATACGCAGTATTTT
TRBD2 | TRBJ2-3 | NA | TRBV9 | CASSRGLAGVFATDTQYF | TGTGCCAGCAGCCGTGGACTAGCGGGGGTTTTCGCCACAGATACGCAGTATTTT
NA | TRBJ2-7 | few | TRBV29-1 | CSGSDGSYEQYF | TGCAGCGGATCGGACGGCTCCTACGAGCAGTACTTC
TRBD2 | TRBJ2-1 | NA | TRBV7-7 | CASSLNHAGGEQFF | TGTGCTAGCAGCTTAAATCATGCGGGAGGTGAGCAGTTCTTC
NA | TRBJ1-1 | NA | TRBV24-1 | CAISKGGMNTEAFF | TGTGCCATTTCCAAGGGCGGCATGAACACTGAAGCTTTCTTT
NA | TRBJ2-1 | few | TRBV29-1 | CSVERTIDEQFF | TGCAGCGTTGAAAGGACAATCGATGAGCAGTTCTTC
NA | TRBJ1-6 | few | TRBV7-6 | CASSLTGGSSPLHF | TGTGCCAGCAGCTTAACGGGAGGAAGTTCACCCCTCCACTTT
TRBD2 | TRBJ2-5 | NA | TRBV24-1 | CATSEGLAGTNQETQYF | TGTGCCACCAGTGAGGGACTAGCGGGAACTAACCAAGAGACCCAGTACTTC
NA | TRBJ2-7 | NA | TRBV7-2 | CASSPREGVYEQYF | TGTGCCAGCAGCCCTCGAGAGGGGGTTTACGAGCAGTACTTC
TRBD1 | TRBJ2-5 | NA | TRBV29-1 | CSVDGQVEETQYF | TGCAGCGTTGATGGACAGGTCGAAGAGACCCAGTACTTC
NA | TRBJ1-2 | few | TRBV4-2 | CASSQDWFGTIHFSTF | TGTGCCAGCAGCCAAGATTGGTTCGGGACAATACATTTCAGCACCTTC
NA | TRBJ2-7 | NA | TRBV24-1 | CATSDTPAGTYEQYF | TGTGCCACCAGTGACACCCCCGCCGGGACCTACGAGCAGTACTTC
NA | TRBJ2-7 | few | TRBV5-1 | CASSPPGIYEQYF | TGCGCCAGCAGCCCCCCAGGGATATACGAGCAGTACTTC
NA | TRBJ2-7 | few | TRBV25-1 | CASKDGGSYEQYF | TGTGCCAGCAAGGATGGGGGCTCCTACGAGCAGTACTTC
TRBD2 | TRBJ2-1 | NA | TRBV7-9 | CASVPRTSGYNEQFF | TGTGCCAGCGTACCCCGGACTAGCGGTTACAATGAGCAGTTCTTC
NA | TRBJ2-7 | NA | TRBV7-2 | CASSTVGYEQYF | TGTGCCAGCAGCACGGTGGGTTACGAGCAGTACTTC
TRBD2 | TRBJ2-1 | NA | TRBV9 | CASSVVGGGRNNEQFF | TGTGCCAGCAGCGTAGTAGGCGGGGGGCGTAACAATGAGCAGTTCTTC
NA | TRBJ1-1 | few | TRBV18 | CASSPERQFSFF | TGTGCCAGCTCACCAGAACGACAGTTTTCTTTCTTT
NA | TRBJ2-7 | few | TRBV20-1 | CSASASGQPSPYEQYF | TGCAGTGCTAGTGCCTCGGGACAACCCAGCCCTTACGAGCAGTACTTC
NA | TRBJ2-1 | NA | TRBV7-8 | CASSFGQEQFF | TGTGCCAGCAGCTTTGGACAGGAGCAGTTCTTC
TRBD1 | TRBJ1-3 | NA | TRBV5-5 | CASSRSRTGLGNTIYF | TGTGCCAGCAGCCGTAGTAGGACAGGGTTGGGAAACACCATATATTTT
NA | TRBJ2-1 | NA | TRBV7-7 | CASSSGRGLYNEQFF | TGTGCTAGCAGCTCGGGGAGGGGGCTGTACAATGAGCAGTTCTTC
NA | TRBJ1-4 | NA | TRBV4-3 | CASSQVLPTVANEKLFF | TGCGCCAGCAGCCAAGTTCTGCCCACAGTTGCTAATGAAAAACTGTTTTTT
NA | TRBJ2-5 | NA | TRBV9 | CASSVLAGYQETQYF | TGTGCCAGCAGTGTCCTCGCGGGGTACCAAGAGACCCAGTACTTC